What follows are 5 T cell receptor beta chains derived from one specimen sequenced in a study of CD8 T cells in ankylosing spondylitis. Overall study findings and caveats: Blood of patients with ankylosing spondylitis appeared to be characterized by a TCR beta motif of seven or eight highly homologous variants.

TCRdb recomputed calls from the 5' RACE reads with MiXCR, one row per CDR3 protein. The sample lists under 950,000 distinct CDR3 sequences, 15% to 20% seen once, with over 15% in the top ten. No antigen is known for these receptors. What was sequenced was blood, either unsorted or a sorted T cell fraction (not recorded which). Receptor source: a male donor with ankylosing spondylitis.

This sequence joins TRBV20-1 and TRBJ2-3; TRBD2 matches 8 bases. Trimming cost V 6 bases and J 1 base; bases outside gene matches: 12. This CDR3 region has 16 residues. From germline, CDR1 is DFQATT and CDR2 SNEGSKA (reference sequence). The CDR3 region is CSAIKSGGPGTDTQYF. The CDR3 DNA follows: TGCAGTGCGATTAAAAGCGGGGGCCCGGGCACAGATACGCAGTATTTT.

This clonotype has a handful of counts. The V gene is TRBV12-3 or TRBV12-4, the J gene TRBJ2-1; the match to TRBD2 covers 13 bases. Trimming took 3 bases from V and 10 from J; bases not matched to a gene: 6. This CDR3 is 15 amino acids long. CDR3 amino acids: CASSFWGTSGIEQFF. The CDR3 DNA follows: TGTGCCAGCAGTTTTTGGGGGACTAGCGGGATCGAGCAGTTCTTC.

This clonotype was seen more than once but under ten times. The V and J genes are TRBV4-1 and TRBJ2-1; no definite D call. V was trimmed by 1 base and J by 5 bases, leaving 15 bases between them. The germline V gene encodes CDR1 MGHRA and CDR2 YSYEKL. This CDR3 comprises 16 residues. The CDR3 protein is CASSQGFASSNNEQFF. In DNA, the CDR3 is TGCGCCAGCAGCCAAGGGTTCGCCTCTTCTAACAATGAGCAGTTCTTC.

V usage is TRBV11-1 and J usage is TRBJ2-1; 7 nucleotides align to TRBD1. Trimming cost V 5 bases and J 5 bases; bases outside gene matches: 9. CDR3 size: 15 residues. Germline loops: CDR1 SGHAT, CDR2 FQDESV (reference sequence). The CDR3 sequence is CASSDTGTANNEQFF. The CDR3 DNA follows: TGTGCCAGCAGCGATACCGGGACAGCTAACAATGAGCAGTTCTTC.

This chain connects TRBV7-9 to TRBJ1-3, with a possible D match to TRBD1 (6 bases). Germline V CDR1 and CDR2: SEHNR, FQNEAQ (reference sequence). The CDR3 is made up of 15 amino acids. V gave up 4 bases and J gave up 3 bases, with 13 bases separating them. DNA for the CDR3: TGTGCCAGCAGCTCCAACAGGGCCAGTGGAAACACCATATATTTT. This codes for CASSSNRASGNTIYF.